Sequencing of this TCR beta chain was carried out in a study of T-cell reconstitution after alpha-beta-depleted transplantation in children. It was with unique molecular identifiers that the TCRbeta library was prepared. TCRdb redid the calling of the PCR reads with MiXCR, one entry per CDR3 protein. The data hold about 580,000 distinct CDR3 sequences, with 25% to 30% observed a single time. The CDR3 totals 15 residues. Trimming left V 4 bases short and J 5 bases short, with 15 bases between. Germline loops: CDR1 SGHRS, CDR2 YFSETQ. J is TRBJ2-2 and V is TRBV5-1; D remains unclear. The sample consisted of PBMCs, taken before TCRalphabeta/CD19-depleted stem cell transplant. The clonotype comes from a boy under two years old with Wiskott-Aldrich syndrome, due to receive a stem cell transplant. Here the CDR3 reads CASSPLEFNTGELFF. The CDR3 DNA reads TGCGCCAGCAGCCCCCTAGAGTTTAATACCGGGGAGCTGTTTTTT.